Each of the 6 T cell receptor beta chains below was sequenced from the same sample in a study of Graves' ophthalmopathy and Graves' hyperthyroidism. Beta-chain TCR CDR3 regions were amplified from RNA transcripts. RT-PCR was first run with HTBI primers, then multiplex PCR in a second round. TCRdb called the multiplex PCR reads again in MiXCR, with one record for every CDR3 protein. This table holds about 400,000 distinct CDR3 sequences, around 18% found once. The sequencing sample was made of peripheral blood. These receptors came from a woman aged 18-29 years with Graves' ophthalmopathy.

At least ten counts were recorded for this clonotype. This CDR3 is CASSYPDRQAFF. The CDR3, as DNA: TGTGCCAGCAGTTACCCAGACAGGCAAGCTTTCTTT. This chain uses TRBV6-5 with TRBJ1-1, with TRBD1 as a possible D gene (6 bases). Per the germline V gene, CDR1 is MNHEY and CDR2 is SVGAGI. This CDR3 is built from 12 residues. Trimming stripped 2 bases from V and 9 bases from J, with 10 bases between.

The chain couples TRBV20-1 to TRBJ1-5, with 8 bases lining up with TRBD1. This CDR3 is built from 14 residues. The germline gives CDR1 DFQATT, CDR2 SNEGSKA (reference sequence). Unmatched junction bases numbered 7, after V lost 5 bases and J lost 4 bases. The CDR3 DNA is TGCAGTGCTCCGGGACAGGAGAGAAATCAGCCCCAGCATTTT. Protein product: CSAPGQERNQPQHF.

This clonotype was seen ten or more times. This sequence joins TRBV11-1 and TRBJ2-5; 14 bases are shared with TRBD2. Losses at the gene ends were 5 bases for V and 5 bases for J; bases not matched to a gene: 7. The CDR3 extends over 16 amino acids. Germline values: CDR1 SGHAT, CDR2 FQDESV (reference sequence). Here the CDR3 DNA reads TGTGCCAGCAGCCGACTAGCGGGAGGGCCCTTGGAGACCCAGTACTTC. This sequence encodes CASSRLAGGPLETQYF.

This clonotype was seen a handful of times. The chain combines TRBV6-5 with TRBJ1-1; D unclear. The CDR3 contains 11 residues. Germline V gives CDR1 MNHEY, CDR2 SVGAGI. Between the trimmed V and J ends, which lost 4 bases and 10 bases, there was a span of 10 bases. Here the CDR3 DNA reads TGTGCCAGCAGTTTTCGGGAGATAGCTTTCTTT. It specifies CASSFREIAFF.

This clonotype has ten or more counts. The V and J genes are TRBV11-2 and TRBJ2-1; unclear D gene. V lost 5 bases and J 2 bases, leaving 1 base between the germline ends. This CDR3 is built from 11 residues. Germline V gives CDR1 SGHAT, CDR2 FQNNGV. The CDR3 here is CASSAYNEQFF. CDR3 coding DNA: TGTGCCAGCAGCGCCTACAATGAGCAGTTCTTC.

This clonotype has more than one count but fewer than ten. The rearrangement links TRBV20-1 to TRBJ1-2, with 10 bases matching TRBD1. The CDR3 spans 14 residues. Germline V CDR1 and CDR2: DFQATT, SNEGSKA (reference sequence). V lost 5 bases to trimming and J lost 6 bases; unmatched junction nucleotides: 9. The CDR3 DNA sequence: TGCAGTGCTCTTAGGACAGGGGGTGCCGATGGCTACACCTTC. Translation gives CSALRTGGADGYTF.